The next 23 T cell receptor beta chains were all read from a single sample in a study of regulatory T cells in long-lasting Graves disease. Arm-PCR with iRepertoire HTBI primers amplified the CDR3 regions for these TCR beta libraries. MiXCR was run by TCRdb on the multiplex PCR reads, yielding one entry per CDR3 protein. This sample has approximately 690,000 distinct CDR3 sequences, with around 30% found just once. Stated time point: persistent/refractory GD, antithyroid drugs over 5 years with positive TRAb. RNA isolated from PBMCs was used to make the TCR library. The sequences come from peripheral blood mononuclear cells (PBMCs), collected when the disease was refractory, from a patient treated with antithyroid drugs. The receptors were gathered from a female donor with Graves disease.

The CDR3 loop is CASSFGGEGNQPQHF. The CDR3 DNA is TGTGCCAGCAGTTTCGGGGGGGAAGGCAATCAGCCCCAGCATTTT. The chain uses TRBV12-3 or TRBV12-4 and TRBJ1-5; the D gene is possibly TRBD1 (5 bases). V lost 3 bases to trimming and J lost 2 bases, with 11 bases between them. The CDR3 runs 15 residues.

The chain combines TRBV12-3 or TRBV12-4 with TRBJ1-1; tentative D call: TRBD1 (6 bases). Trimming took 3 bases from V and 1 from J, leaving 18 bases between them. The CDR3 length is 17 residues. The CDR3: CASSFRGGGQPNTEAFF. The CDR3 coding sequence is TGTGCCAGCAGTTTCAGGGGCGGGGGGCAACCGAACACTGAAGCTTTCTTT.

The chain has TRBV20-1 and TRBJ2-7; 10 bases map to TRBD2. The germline gives CDR1 DFQATT, CDR2 SNEGSKA (reference sequence). The V gene end was trimmed by 5 bases and the J gene end by 3 bases; junction bases not matched to a gene: 4. The CDR3 sequence is 13 residues long. The CDR3 protein is CSASSGRVYEQYF. The CDR3 DNA reads TGCAGTGCTTCTAGCGGGAGAGTCTACGAGCAGTACTTC.

The chain uses TRBV19 and TRBJ1-5, with TRBD1 matching over 9 bases. The CDR3 has 13 amino acids. The ends lost 8 bases at V and 6 bases at J; junction bases unmatched: 5. Germline V gene data show CDR1 as LNHDA and CDR2 as SQIVND (reference sequence). As DNA, the CDR3 is TGTGCCAGTCGGGACAGGGCTTTTCAGCCCCAGCATTTT. Amino acid sequence: CASRDRAFQPQHF.

The chain carries TRBV10-3 and TRBJ1-2; 10 bases map to TRBD1. This CDR3 has 16 amino acids. Trimming cost V 3 bases and J 5 bases; bases outside gene matches: 9. Germline loops: CDR1 ENHRY, CDR2 SYGVKD. The CDR3 is CAISENDRGRIYGYTF. As DNA, the CDR3 is TGTGCCATCAGTGAAAATGACAGGGGGCGGATTTATGGCTACACCTTC.

The chain combines TRBV7-9 with TRBJ1-4, with 9 bases that match TRBD1. Germline assignment: CDR1 SEHNR and CDR2 FQNEAQ (reference sequence). V lost 5 bases to trimming and J lost 8 bases; unmatched junction nucleotides: 9. The CDR3 runs to 15 residues. The CDR3 nucleotides are TGTGCCAGCAGCCCCCCCGGGACAGGGAACGAAAAACTGTTTTTT. This translates into CASSPPGTGNEKLFF.

The rearrangement joins TRBV10-3 to TRBJ2-1; 8 nucleotides align to TRBD2. Germline CDR1 and CDR2: ENHRY and SYGVKD. This CDR3 comprises 14 residues. V shed 4 bases, J shed 16 bases, and the junction held 15 bases outside the gene matches. In DNA, the CDR3 is TGTGCCATCAGTGCAGAGCGGGAGAGGCGCACCGGATTCTTC. As protein: CAISAERERRTGFF.

In its sample, this clonotype was seen a few times. This chain uses TRBV7-9 with TRBJ1-1; D gene ambiguous. V dropped 5 bases and J dropped 7 bases, with 11 bases sitting between them. There are 12 residues in the CDR3. Per the germline V gene, CDR1 is SEHNR and CDR2 is FQNEAQ (reference sequence). The chain's CDR3 is CASSIQRSEAFF. The CDR3 nucleotides read TGTGCCAGCAGCATTCAACGGAGTGAAGCTTTCTTT.

V is TRBV18 and J is TRBJ2-1; 14 bases map to TRBD2. Germline trimming cut 2 bases from V and 7 bases from J; bases unmatched to any gene: 22. CDR1 KGHSH and CDR2 LQKENI come from the germline V gene. CDR3 size: 22 residues. CDR3 sequence reads: CASSPGDRLPIGTSGSRNEQFF. CDR3 sequence (DNA): TGTGCCAGCTCACCAGGGGACAGATTACCTATCGGGACTAGCGGGAGTAGGAATGAGCAGTTCTTC. The full variable domain, rest sourced from reference TRBV18 and TRBJ2-1, is NAGVMQNPRHLVRRRGQEARLRCSPMKGHSHVYWYRQLPEEGLKFMVYLQKENIIDESGMPKERFSAEFPKEGPSILRIQQVVRGDSAAYFCASSPGDRLPIGTSGSRNEQFFGPGTRLTVL.

The genes are TRBV29-1 and TRBJ1-2; D might be TRBD1 (5 bases). There are 15 residues in the CDR3. CDR1 and CDR2 (germline): SQVTM, ANQGSEA. V gave up 1 base and J gave up 8 bases, with 20 bases separating them. The CDR3 bases are TGCAGCGTTGAAGCCCGGTGGGGGGAGATGGAAGGCTACACCTTC. It specifies CSVEARWGEMEGYTF.

This clonotype has just a few counts. V and J are TRBV19 and TRBJ1-1; no clear D gene. This CDR3 comprises 14 residues. From germline, CDR1 is LNHDA and CDR2 SQIVND (reference sequence). V was cut by 0 bases and J by 4 bases, with 9 bases left in between. CDR3 protein: CASSIESRGTEAFF. DNA for the CDR3: TGTGCCAGTAGTATAGAATCGCGGGGCACTGAAGCTTTCTTT.

This clonotype was detected a few times. The chain uses TRBV7-9 and TRBJ2-7; the match to TRBD2 covers 9 bases. Germline V gene data show CDR1 as SEHNR and CDR2 as FQNEAQ (reference sequence). CDR3 length equals 16 residues. J was trimmed by 3 bases and V by 1 base; bases with no gene match: 7. The CDR3 bases are TGTGCCAGCAGCTTAGGCCGTGATAGCGGGAGCTACGAGCAGTACTTC. It is translated as CASSLGRDSGSYEQYF.

The V and J genes are TRBV12-3 or TRBV12-4 and TRBJ1-5; 8 nucleotides match TRBD1. This CDR3 is 15 amino acids long. Trimming took 5 bases from V and 0 from J; bases not matched to a gene: 3. CDR3 sequence reads: CASSATGGSNQPQHF. The CDR3 coding sequence is TGTGCCAGCAGTGCAACAGGGGGTAGCAATCAGCCCCAGCATTTT.

V gene TRBV6-2 or TRBV6-3 combines with J gene TRBJ1-5; 7 nucleotides line up with TRBD1. V was pared by 4 bases and J by 5 bases, with 5 bases of the junction left unmatched. Germline V gene lookup returns CDR1 MNHEY and CDR2 SVGEGT. The CDR3 extends over 14 amino acids. The CDR3 loop is CASSSTGLDQPQHF. In DNA form, the CDR3 reads TGTGCCAGCAGTTCGACAGGGTTAGATCAGCCCCAGCATTTT.

The CDR3 bases are TGTGCCAGCAGTCAACCCCCACGTCTGAACACCGGGGAGCTGTTTTTT. Its protein product is CASSQPPRLNTGELFF. The chain recombines TRBV27 with TRBJ2-2; D remains ambiguous. The CDR3 sequence is 16 residues long. V dropped 5 bases and J dropped 1 base, with 14 bases sitting between them. Germline CDR1 MNHEY, CDR2 SMNVEV (reference sequence).

This clonotype was recorded many times. The chain employs TRBV27 and TRBJ1-2; D unclear. V lost 0 bases, J lost 8 bases, and 13 bases lay in between. This CDR3 contains 14 residues. The germline V gene has CDR1 MNHEY and CDR2 SMNVEV (reference sequence). CDR3 nucleotide sequence: TGTGCCAGCAGTTTATCCCCTGGATTTTCGGGCTACACCTTC. As protein: CASSLSPGFSGYTF.

The table lists this clonotype with many counts. The chain is built from TRBV12-3 or TRBV12-4 and TRBJ2-7; 7 bases fit TRBD2. The CDR3 contains 13 residues. V lost 6 bases to trimming and J lost 4 bases; unmatched junction nucleotides: 6. The CDR3 reads CASSFGGGYEQYF. The CDR3, as DNA: TGTGCCAGCAGCTTTGGCGGGGGATACGAGCAGTACTTC.

This clonotype has a handful of counts. V is TRBV6-5 and J is TRBJ2-7, with a weak D call TRBD1 (6 bases). This CDR3 is built from 15 residues. Germline assignment: CDR1 MNHEY and CDR2 SVGAGI. Trimming took 2 bases from V and 4 from J, leaving 15 bases between them. The CDR3: CASSYQPGVGYEQYF. CDR3 sequence (DNA): TGTGCCAGCAGTTACCAGCCAGGGGTGGGATACGAGCAGTACTTC.

The chain combines TRBV15 with TRBJ1-1; a weak D match, TRBD1 (5 bases). Germline V CDR1 and CDR2: LNHNV, YYDKDF (reference sequence). Trimming stripped 0 bases from V and 4 bases from J, with 6 bases between. The CDR3 is 13 amino acids. The CDR3 here is CATSRDRATEAFF. Written as DNA, the CDR3 is TGTGCCACCAGCAGAGACAGGGCCACTGAAGCTTTCTTT.

V usage is TRBV29-1 and J usage is TRBJ2-1; D possibly corresponds to TRBD1 (6 bases). V lost 6 bases to trimming and J lost 9 bases, with 15 bases between them. The CDR3 extends over 12 amino acids. In germline, CDR1 is SQVTM, CDR2 ANQGSEA. This CDR3 reads CSVKLQGLEQFF. CDR3 bases: TGCAGCGTCAAACTACAGGGTCTTGAGCAGTTCTTC.

This clonotype has a count of ten or more. This rearrangement joins TRBV18 to TRBJ2-5; TRBD2 matches 7 bases. From germline, CDR1 is KGHSH and CDR2 LQKENI. V lost 8 bases, J lost 2 bases, and 8 bases stayed unmatched. The CDR3 has 14 amino acids. CDR3 coding DNA: TGTGCCAGCAGTCCGGGACTAACACAAGAGACCCAGTACTTC. It is translated as CASSPGLTQETQYF.

This clonotype was seen more than once but under ten times. This chain uses TRBV20-1 with TRBJ1-5; TRBD1 is a possible D gene (5 bases). This CDR3 has 14 amino acids. Trimming took off 0 bases at V and 3 bases at J, with 9 bases between the two ends. Germline CDR1 DFQATT, CDR2 SNEGSKA (reference sequence). The CDR3 region is CSARDLGPNQPQHF. The DNA for the CDR3 is TGCAGTGCTAGAGATCTGGGACCCAATCAGCCCCAGCATTTT.

The chain combines TRBV27 with TRBJ1-1, with D unclear. Germline V gives CDR1 MNHEY, CDR2 SMNVEV (reference sequence). V lost 10 bases and J lost 7, with 19 bases in between. This CDR3 region has 13 residues. CDR3 coding DNA: TGTGCCACCTACTCGCCTTGGGTCCATGAAGCTTTCTTT. Protein product: CATYSPWVHEAFF.